This paragraph covers one T cell receptor (beta chain) sequence. Its antigen is unknown. CDR3 length equals 13 residues. In germline, CDR1 is MNHNS, CDR2 SASEGT. Between the trimmed V and J ends, which lost 8 bases and 0 bases, there was a span of 7 bases. These data are taken from a study of shared clonotypes between healthy human individuals. Study-wide points: Among donors, clonotype sharing was expected to be affected by sequencing depth.

Several immunoSEQ plates held equal portions of the genomic DNA taken from each subset. The table came from immunoSEQ multiplex PCR; TCRdb's copy has only in-frame clones and leaves some out. Of approximately 470,000 clones listed, roughly 80% were seen once; the top ten hold about 12%. Each of the donors was a healthy adult who was HIV-negative and had not had a recent acute infection or vaccination. Sequencing was performed on PBMCs. The chain is built from TRBV6-1 and TRBJ2-2, with a possible D match to TRBD2 (6 bases). This TCR derives from a middle-aged woman in good health. Some clones in this sample may be carry-over from other donors' samples. In DNA form, the CDR3 reads TGTGCCAGCCGGGGGACGAACACCGGGGAGCTGTTTTTT. Translated, it gives CASRGTNTGELFF.